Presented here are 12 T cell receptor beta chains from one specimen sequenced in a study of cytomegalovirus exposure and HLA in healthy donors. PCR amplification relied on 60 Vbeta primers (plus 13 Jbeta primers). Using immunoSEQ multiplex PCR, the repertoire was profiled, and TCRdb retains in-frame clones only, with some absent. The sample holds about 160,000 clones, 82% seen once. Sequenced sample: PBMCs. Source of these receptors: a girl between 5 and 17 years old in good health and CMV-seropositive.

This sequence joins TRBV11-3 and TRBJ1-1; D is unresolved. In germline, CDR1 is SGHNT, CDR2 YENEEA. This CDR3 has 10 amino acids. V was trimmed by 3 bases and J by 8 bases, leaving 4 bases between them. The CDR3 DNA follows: TGTGCCAGCAGCTTCTTAGAAGCTTTCTTT. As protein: CASSFLEAFF.

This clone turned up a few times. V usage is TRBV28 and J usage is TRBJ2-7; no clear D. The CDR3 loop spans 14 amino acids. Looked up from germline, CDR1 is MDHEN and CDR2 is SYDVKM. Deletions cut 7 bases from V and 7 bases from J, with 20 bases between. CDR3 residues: CASNPRTPRREQYF. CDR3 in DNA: TGTGCCAGCAATCCGAGAACCCCCCGTCGTGAGCAGTACTTC.

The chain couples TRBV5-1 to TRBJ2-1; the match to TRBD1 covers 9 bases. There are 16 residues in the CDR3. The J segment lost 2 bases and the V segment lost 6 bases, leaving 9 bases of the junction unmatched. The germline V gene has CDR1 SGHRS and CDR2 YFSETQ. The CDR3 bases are TGCGCCAGCACCCTAGAACAGGGGGCAACCTACAATGAGCAGTTCTTC. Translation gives CASTLEQGATYNEQFF.

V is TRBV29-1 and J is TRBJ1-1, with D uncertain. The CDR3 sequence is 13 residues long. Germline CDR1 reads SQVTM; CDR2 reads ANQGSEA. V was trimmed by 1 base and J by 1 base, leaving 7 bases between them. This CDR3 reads CSVEVARNTEAFF. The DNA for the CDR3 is TGCAGCGTTGAAGTGGCCAGGAACACTGAAGCTTTCTTT.

The CDR3 DNA is TGTGCCAGCAGCTTAGACAGGACATACCAAGAGACCCAGTACTTC. It yields the protein CASSLDRTYQETQYF. The chain uses TRBV7-8 and TRBJ2-5, with a weak D call TRBD1 (5 bases). CDR1 and CDR2 (germline): SGHVS, FQNEAQ. With 1 base removed from V and 0 bases from J, the gap between germline ends came to 9 bases. The CDR3 loop spans 15 amino acids.

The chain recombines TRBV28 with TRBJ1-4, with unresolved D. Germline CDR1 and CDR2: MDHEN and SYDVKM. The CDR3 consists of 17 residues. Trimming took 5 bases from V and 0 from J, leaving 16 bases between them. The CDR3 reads CASSPDYGRATNEKLFF. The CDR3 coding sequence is TGTGCCAGCAGTCCCGACTACGGGCGCGCAACTAATGAAAAACTGTTTTTT.

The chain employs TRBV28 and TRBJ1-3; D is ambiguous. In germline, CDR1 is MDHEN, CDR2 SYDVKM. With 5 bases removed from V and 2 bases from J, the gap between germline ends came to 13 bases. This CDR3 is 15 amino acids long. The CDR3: CASSPAPGAGNTIYF. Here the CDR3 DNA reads TGTGCCAGCAGTCCAGCCCCCGGGGCTGGAAACACCATATATTTT.

As DNA, the CDR3 is TGTGCCAGCAGTTTCACCCTCGGAGCGCGCTCCTACGAGCAGTACTTC. This sequence encodes CASSFTLGARSYEQYF. The rearrangement links TRBV28 to TRBJ2-7; D remains unclear. CDR1 is MDHEN and CDR2 is SYDVKM in the germline V gene. Between the trimmed V and J ends, which lost 3 bases and 0 bases, there was a span of 15 bases. This CDR3 has 16 amino acids.

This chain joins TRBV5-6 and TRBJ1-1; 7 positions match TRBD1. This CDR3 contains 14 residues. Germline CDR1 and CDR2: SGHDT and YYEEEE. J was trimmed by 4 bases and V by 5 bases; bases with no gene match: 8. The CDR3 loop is CASRPQGWGTEAFF. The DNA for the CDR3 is TGTGCCAGCAGGCCACAGGGGTGGGGCACTGAAGCTTTCTTT.

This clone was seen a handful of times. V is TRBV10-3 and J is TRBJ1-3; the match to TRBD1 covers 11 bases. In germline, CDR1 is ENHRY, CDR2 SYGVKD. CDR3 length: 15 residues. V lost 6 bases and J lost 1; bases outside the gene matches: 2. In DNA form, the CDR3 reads TGTGCCATCAGAGGACAGGGGGCTTCTGGAAACACCATATATTTT. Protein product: CAIRGQGASGNTIYF.

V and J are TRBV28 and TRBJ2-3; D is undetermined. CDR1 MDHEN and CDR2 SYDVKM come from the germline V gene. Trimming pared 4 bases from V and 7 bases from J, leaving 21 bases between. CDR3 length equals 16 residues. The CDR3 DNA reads TGTGCCAGCAGTTCCCTATTGGATGGGTCGGAGAATACGCAGTATTTT. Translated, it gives CASSSLLDGSENTQYF.

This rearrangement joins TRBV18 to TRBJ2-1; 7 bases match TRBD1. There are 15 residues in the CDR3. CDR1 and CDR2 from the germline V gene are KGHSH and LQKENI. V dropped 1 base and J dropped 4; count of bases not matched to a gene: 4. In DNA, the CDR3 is TGTGCCAGCTCACCACTACAGGGGCCGTACAATGAGCAGTTCTTC. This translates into CASSPLQGPYNEQFF.